This T cell receptor (beta chain) emerged from a study of CXCR3-negative and CXCR3-positive naive CD8 T cells. Regarding the study as a whole: It was found that naive subsets had comparable surface CD5, and TCR strength was inferred from TRB CDR3 properties. When CXCR3-positive naive cells were set against CXCR3-negative naive cells, the former had more hydrophobic TRB CDR3s.

To note about this clonotype: The target antigen is unknown.

CD45RO-CCR7+CD27+CD95- expression identified naive CD8+ T cells. TRB cDNA was prepared as libraries by UMI-labeled 5' RACE. TCRdb reworked the 5' RACE reads into one entry per CDR3 protein, no DNA. This sample contains some 110,000 distinct CDR3 sequences. Sequencing was carried out using naive CXCR3+ CD8+ T cells from blood. Stated subset: CD45RO-CCR7+CD27+CD95- naive CD8+ T cells expressing CXCR3 (TNR3+). The sequence came from a human donor in good health. Some clones in this sample may be carry-over from other donors' samples.

The CDR3 protein is CASSLWGLNYGYTF. The rearrangement links TRBV28 to TRBJ1-2. The CDR3 consists of 14 residues. In germline, CDR1 is MDHEN, CDR2 SYDVKM.